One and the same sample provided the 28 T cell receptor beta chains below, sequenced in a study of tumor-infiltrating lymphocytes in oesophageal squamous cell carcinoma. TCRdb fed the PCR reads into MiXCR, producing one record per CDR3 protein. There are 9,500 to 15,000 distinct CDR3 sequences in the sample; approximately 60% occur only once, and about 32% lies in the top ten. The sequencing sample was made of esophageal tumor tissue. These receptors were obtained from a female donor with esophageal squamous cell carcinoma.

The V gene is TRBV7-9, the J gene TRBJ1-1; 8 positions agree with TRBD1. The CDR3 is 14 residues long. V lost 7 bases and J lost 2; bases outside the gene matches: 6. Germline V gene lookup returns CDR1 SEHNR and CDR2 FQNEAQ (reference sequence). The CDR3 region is CASTRGQGNTEAFF. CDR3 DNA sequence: TGTGCCAGCACCAGAGGACAGGGCAACACTGAAGCTTTCTTT.

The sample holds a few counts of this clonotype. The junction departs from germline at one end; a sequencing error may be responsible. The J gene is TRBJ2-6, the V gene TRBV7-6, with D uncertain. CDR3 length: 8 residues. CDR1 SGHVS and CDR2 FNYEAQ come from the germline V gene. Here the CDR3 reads CASSSVRF. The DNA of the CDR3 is TGTGCCAGCAGTTCAGTTCGGTTC.

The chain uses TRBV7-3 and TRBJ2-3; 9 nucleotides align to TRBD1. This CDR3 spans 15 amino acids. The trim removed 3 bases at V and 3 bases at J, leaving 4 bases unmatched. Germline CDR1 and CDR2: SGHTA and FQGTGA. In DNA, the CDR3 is TGTGCCAGCAGCTTGACGGGACAGGGAACAGATACGCAGTATTTT. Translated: CASSLTGQGTDTQYF.

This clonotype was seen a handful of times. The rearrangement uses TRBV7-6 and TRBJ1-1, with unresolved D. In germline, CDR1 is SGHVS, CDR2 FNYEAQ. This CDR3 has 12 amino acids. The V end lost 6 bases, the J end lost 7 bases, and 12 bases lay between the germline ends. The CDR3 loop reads CASSQDGYEAFF. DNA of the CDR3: TGTGCCAGCAGTCAGGACGGTTATGAAGCTTTCTTT.

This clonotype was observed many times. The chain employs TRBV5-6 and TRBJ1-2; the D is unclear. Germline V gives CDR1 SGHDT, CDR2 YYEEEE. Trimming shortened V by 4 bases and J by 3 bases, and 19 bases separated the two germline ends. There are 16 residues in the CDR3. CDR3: CASSLIGGTLDYGYTF. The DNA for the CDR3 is TGTGCCAGCAGCCTGATTGGTGGCACCCTTGACTATGGCTACACCTTC.

CDR3 protein: CASSLSRTDTQYF. The CDR3 bases are TGTGCCAGCAGCTTATCACGCACAGATACGCAGTATTTT. V gene TRBV7-3 combines with J gene TRBJ1-1; the D is unclear. The J call may be mistaken, given a closer DNA end match to TRBJ2-3. This CDR3 region has 13 residues. CDR1 and CDR2 (germline): SGHTA, FQGTGA.

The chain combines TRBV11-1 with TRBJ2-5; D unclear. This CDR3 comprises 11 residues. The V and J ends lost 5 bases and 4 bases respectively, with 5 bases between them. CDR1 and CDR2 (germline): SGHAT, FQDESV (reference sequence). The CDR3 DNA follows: TGTGCCAGCAGCGAAGGAGAGACCCAGTACTTC. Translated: CASSEGETQYF.

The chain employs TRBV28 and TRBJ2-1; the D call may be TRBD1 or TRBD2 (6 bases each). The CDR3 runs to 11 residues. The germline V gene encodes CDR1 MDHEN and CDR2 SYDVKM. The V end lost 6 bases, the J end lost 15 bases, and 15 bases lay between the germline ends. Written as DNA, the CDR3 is TGTGCCAGCAGCGGAGGGGGGAGCAGGTTCTTC. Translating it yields CASSGGGSRFF.

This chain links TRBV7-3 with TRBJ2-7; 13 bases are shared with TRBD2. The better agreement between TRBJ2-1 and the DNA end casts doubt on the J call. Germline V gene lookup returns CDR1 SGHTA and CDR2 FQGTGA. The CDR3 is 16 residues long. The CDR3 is CASSLRGLAGFNEQFF. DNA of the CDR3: TGTGCCAGCAGTCTACGGGGACTAGCGGGATTCAATGAGCAGTTCTTC.

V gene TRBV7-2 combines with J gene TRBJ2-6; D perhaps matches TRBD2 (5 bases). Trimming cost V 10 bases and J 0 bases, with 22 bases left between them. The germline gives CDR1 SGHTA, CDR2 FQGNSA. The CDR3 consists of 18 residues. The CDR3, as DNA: TGTGCCACCATGAAAATAGGGAGCCTACTCTCTGGGGCCAACGTCCTGACTTTC. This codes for CATMKIGSLLSGANVLTF.

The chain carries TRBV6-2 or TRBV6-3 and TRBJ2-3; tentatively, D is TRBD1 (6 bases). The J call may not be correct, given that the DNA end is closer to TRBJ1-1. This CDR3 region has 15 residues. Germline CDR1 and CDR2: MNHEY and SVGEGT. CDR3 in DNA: TGTGCCAGCAGTTACTCGTGGGGGGGCAACACTGAAGCTTTCTTT. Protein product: CASSYSWGGNTEAFF.

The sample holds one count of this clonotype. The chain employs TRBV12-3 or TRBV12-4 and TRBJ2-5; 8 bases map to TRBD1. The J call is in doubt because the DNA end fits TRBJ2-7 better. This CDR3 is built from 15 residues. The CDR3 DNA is TGTGCCAGCAGCCGCCGGGACAGGAGGACCTACGAGCAGTACTTC. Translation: CASSRRDRRTYEQYF.

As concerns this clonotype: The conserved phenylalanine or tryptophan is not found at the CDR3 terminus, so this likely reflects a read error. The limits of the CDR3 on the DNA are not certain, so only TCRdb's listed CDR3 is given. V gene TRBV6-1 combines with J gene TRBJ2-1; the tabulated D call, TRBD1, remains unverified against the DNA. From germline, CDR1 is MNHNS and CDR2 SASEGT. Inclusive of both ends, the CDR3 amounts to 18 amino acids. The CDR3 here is CASRTGTGWLDYGYTFGS.

CDR3 sequence reads: CASSLVGGPTYEQYF. CDR3 nucleotides: TGTGCCAGCAGCTTAGTGGGGGGTCCCACCTACGAGCAGTACTTC. The chain joins TRBV7-6 to TRBJ2-1; D possibly corresponds to TRBD2 (6 bases). Matching the DNA end better, TRBJ2-7 makes the J call doubtful. CDR3 length: 15 amino acids. Germline lookup yields CDR1 SGHVS and CDR2 FNYEAQ.

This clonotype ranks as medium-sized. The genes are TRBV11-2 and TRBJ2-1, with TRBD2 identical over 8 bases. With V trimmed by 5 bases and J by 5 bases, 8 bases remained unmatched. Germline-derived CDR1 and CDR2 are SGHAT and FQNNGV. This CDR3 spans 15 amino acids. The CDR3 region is CASSPQRLANNEQFF. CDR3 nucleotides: TGTGCCAGCAGCCCACAACGACTAGCGAACAATGAGCAGTTCTTC.

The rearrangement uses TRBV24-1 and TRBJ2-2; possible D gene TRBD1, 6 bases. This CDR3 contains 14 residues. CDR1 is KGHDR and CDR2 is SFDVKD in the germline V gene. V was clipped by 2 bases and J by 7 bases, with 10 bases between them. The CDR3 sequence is CATSDSSGVGELFF. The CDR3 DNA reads TGTGCCACCAGTGATTCATCAGGGGTCGGGGAGCTGTTTTTT.

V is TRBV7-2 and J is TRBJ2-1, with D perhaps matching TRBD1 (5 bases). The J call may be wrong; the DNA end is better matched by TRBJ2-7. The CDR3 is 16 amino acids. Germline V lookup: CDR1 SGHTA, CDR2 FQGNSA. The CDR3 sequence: CASSLWGQNSYNEQYF. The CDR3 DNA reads TGTGCCAGCAGCTTATGGGGCCAAAACTCCTACAATGAGCAGTACTTC.

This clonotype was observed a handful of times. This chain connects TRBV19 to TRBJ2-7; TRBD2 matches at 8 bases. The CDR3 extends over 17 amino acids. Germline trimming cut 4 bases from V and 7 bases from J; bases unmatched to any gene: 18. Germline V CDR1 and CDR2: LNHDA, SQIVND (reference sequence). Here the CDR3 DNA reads TGTGCCAGTAGTAGAACTAGCGGCGGCGGCTCCTACAATGAGCAGTACTTC. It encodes CASSRTSGGGSYNEQYF.

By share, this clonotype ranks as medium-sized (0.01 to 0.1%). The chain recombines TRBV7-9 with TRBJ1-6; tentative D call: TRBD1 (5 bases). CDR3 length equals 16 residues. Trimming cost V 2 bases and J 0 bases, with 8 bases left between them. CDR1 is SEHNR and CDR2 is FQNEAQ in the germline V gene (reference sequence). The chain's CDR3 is CASSLWGSSYNSPLHF. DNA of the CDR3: TGTGCCAGCAGCTTATGGGGGAGCTCCTATAATTCACCCCTCCACTTT.

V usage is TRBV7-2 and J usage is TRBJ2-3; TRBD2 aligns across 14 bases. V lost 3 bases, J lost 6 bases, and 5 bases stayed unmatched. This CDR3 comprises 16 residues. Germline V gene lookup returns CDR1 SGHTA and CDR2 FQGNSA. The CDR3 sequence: CASSLTSGGAADTQYF. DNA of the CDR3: TGTGCCAGCAGCTTGACTAGCGGGGGGGCGGCGGATACGCAGTATTTT.

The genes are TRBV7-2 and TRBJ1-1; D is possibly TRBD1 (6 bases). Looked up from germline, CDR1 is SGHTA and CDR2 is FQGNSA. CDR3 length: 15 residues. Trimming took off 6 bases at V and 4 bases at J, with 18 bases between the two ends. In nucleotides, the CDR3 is TGTGCCAGCAGTTCTTATGGGGGGGCTAGCACTGAAGCTTTCTTT. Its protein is CASSSYGGASTEAFF.

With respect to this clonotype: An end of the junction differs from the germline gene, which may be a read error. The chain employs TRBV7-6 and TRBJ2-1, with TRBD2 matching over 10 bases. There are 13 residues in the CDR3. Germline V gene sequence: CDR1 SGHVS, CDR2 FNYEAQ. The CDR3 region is CASSPRTSGEQFF. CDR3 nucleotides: TGTGCTAGCAGCCCTAGGACTAGCGGTGAGCAGTTCTTC.

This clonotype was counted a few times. The DNA of the CDR3 is TGTGCCAGCATTCGAGCGGTCGGGGAGACCCAGTACTTC. It translates to CASIRAVGETQYF. This chain links TRBV6-8 with TRBJ2-5, with D tentatively TRBD2 (5 bases). The V gene lost 7 bases and the J gene lost 5 bases, with 14 bases spanning the gap. In germline, CDR1 is MNHGY, CDR2 SAAAGT. The CDR3 runs 13 residues.

The chain's CDR3 is CASTAGRFSGRSNEQFF. The CDR3 nucleotides are TGTGCCAGCACCGCGGGTAGATTTAGCGGGAGATCCAATGAGCAGTTCTTC. This rearrangement joins TRBV12-3 or TRBV12-4 to TRBJ2-7, with 9 nucleotides matching TRBD2. The J call may not be correct, given that the DNA end is closer to TRBJ2-1. This CDR3 has 17 amino acids.

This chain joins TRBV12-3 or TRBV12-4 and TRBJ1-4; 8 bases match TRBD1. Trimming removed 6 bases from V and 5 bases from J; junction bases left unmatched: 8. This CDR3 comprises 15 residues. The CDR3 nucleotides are TGTGCCAGCAGCTCGACAGGGGCCTTAAATGAAAAACTGTTTTTT. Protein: CASSSTGALNEKLFF.

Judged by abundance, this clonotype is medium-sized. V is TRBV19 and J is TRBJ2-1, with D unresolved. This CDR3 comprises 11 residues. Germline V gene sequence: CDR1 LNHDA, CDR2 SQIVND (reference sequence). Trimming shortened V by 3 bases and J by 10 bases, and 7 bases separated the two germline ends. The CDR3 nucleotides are TGTGCCAGTAGTATGGATGTAGAGCAGTTCTTC. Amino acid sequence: CASSMDVEQFF.

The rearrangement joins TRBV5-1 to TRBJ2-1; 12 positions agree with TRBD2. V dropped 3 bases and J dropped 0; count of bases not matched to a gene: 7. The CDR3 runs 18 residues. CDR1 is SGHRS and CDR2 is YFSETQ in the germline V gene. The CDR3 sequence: CASSWKGLAGRSYNEQFF. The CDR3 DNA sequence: TGCGCCAGCAGCTGGAAGGGACTAGCGGGCCGCTCCTACAATGAGCAGTTCTTC.

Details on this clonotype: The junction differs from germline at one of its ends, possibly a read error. The CDR3 sequence: CASSYSTTRQGYSPLHF. The CDR3 nucleotides are TGTGCCAGCAGTTACTCGACCACCCGACAGGGGTATTCACCCCTCCACTTC. This chain links TRBV6-6 with TRBJ2-5, with 8 nucleotides matching TRBD1. This CDR3 has 17 residues. Germline lookup yields CDR1 MNHNY and CDR2 SVGAGI (reference sequence).